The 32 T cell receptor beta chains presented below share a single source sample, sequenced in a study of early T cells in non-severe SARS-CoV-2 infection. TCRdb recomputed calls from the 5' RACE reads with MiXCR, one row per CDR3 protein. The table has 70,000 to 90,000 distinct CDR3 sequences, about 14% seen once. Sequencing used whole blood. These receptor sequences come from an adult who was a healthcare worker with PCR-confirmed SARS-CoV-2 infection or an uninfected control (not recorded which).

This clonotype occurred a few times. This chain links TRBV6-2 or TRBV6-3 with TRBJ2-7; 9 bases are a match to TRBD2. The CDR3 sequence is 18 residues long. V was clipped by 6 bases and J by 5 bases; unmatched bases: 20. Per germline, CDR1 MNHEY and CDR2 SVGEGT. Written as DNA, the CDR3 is TGTGCCAGCAGCCCTAGCCGGCCCGGGCGGGAGGGCCCCAACGAGCAGTACTTC. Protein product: CASSPSRPGREGPNEQYF.

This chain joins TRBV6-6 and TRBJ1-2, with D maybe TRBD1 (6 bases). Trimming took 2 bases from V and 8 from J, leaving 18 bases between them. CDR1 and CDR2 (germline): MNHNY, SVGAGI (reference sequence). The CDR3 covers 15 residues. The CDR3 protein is CASSYVPGRGGGYTF. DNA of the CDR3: TGTGCCAGCAGTTACGTCCCCGGGCGCGGGGGCGGCTACACCTTC.

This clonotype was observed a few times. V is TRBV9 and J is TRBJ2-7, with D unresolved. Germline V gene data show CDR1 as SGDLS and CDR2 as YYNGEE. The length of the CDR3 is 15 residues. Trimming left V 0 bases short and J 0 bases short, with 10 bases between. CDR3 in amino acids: CASSVEGGNSYEQYF. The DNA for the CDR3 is TGTGCCAGCAGCGTAGAGGGCGGAAACTCCTACGAGCAGTACTTC.

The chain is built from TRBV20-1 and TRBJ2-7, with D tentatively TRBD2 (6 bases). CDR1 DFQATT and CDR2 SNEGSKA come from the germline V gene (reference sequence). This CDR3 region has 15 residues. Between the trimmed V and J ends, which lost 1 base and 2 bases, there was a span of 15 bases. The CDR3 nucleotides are TGCAGTGCTAGAGCCGGGACTGGCGGACCCTACGAGCAGTACTTC. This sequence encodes CSARAGTGGPYEQYF.

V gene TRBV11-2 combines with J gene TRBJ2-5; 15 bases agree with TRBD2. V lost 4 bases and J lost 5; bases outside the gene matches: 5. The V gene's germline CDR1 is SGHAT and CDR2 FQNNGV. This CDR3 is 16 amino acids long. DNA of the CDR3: TGTGCCAGCAGCTCCGGACTAGCGGGGGGGCGTGAGACCCAGTACTTC. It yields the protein CASSSGLAGGRETQYF. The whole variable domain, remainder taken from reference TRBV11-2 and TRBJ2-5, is EAGVAQSPRYKIIEKRQSVAFWCNPISGHATLYWYQQILGQGPKLLIQFQNNGVVDDSQLPKDRFSAERLKGVDSTLKIQPAKLEDSAVYLCASSSGLAGGRETQYFGPGTRLLVL.

CDR3: CAWSVLGGFEQYF. The DNA for the CDR3 is TGTGCCTGGAGTGTACTGGGAGGGTTCGAGCAGTACTTC. The V and J genes are TRBV30 and TRBJ2-7; TRBD2 agrees at 7 bases. CDR1 and CDR2 from the germline V gene are GTSNPN and SVGIG (reference sequence). Losses at the gene ends were 0 bases for V and 6 bases for J; bases not matched to a gene: 5. The CDR3 has 13 amino acids.

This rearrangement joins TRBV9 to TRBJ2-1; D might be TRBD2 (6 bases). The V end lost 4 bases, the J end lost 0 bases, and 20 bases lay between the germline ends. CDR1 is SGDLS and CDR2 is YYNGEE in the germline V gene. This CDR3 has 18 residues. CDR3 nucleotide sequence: TGTGCCAGCAGCCCCCCCCGTGAGGAGGGGCCCTCCTACAATGAGCAGTTCTTC. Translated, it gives CASSPPREEGPSYNEQFF. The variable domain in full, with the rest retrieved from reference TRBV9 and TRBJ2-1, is DSGVTQTPKHLITATGQRVTLRCSPRSGDLSVYWYQQSLDQGLQFLIQYYNGEERAKGNILERFSAQQFPDLHSELNLSSLELGDSALYFCASSPPREEGPSYNEQFFGPGTRLTVL.

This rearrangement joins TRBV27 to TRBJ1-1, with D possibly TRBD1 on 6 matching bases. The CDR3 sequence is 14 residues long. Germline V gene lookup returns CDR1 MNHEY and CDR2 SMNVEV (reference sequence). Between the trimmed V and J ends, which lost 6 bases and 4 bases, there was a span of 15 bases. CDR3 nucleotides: TGTGCCAGCAGCCCCACAGGGTTGGTCACTGAAGCTTTCTTT. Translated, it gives CASSPTGLVTEAFF.

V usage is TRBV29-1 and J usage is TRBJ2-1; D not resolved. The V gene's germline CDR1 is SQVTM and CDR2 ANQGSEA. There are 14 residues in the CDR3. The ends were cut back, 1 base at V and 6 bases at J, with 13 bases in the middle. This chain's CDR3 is CSVEAYQRFNEQFF. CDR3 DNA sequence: TGCAGCGTTGAAGCATACCAAAGATTCAATGAGCAGTTCTTC.

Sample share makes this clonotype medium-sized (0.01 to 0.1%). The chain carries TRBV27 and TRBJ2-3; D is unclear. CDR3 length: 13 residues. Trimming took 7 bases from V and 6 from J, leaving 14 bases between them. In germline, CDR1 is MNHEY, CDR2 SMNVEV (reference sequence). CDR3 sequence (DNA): TGTGCCAGCACCGGATCAGCGAGTGATACGCAGTATTTT. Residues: CASTGSASDTQYF.

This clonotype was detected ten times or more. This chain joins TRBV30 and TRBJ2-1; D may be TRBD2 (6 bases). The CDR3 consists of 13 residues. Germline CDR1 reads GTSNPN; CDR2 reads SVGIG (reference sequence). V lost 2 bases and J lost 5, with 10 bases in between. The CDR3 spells CAWSPGGNNEQFF. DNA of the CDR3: TGTGCCTGGAGTCCTGGCGGGAACAATGAGCAGTTCTTC.

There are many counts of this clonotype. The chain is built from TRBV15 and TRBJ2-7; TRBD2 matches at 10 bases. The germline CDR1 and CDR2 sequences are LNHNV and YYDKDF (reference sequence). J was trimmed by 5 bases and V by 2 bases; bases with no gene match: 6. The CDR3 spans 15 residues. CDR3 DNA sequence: TGTGCCACCAGCAGATCTAGCGGGAGCTTCGACGAGCAGTACTTC. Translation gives CATSRSSGSFDEQYF.

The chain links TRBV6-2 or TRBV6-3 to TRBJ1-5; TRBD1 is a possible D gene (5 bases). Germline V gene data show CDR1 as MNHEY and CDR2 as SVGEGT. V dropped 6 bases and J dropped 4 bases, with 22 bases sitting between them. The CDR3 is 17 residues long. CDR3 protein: CASRPPGTYPPNQPQHF. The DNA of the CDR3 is TGTGCCAGCAGACCACCCGGGACTTACCCGCCGAATCAGCCCCAGCATTTT.

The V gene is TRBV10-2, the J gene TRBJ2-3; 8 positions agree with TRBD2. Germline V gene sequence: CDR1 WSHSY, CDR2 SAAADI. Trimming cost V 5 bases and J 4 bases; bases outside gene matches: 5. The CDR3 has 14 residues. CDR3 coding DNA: TGCGCCAGCAGTAGCGGGGGATTGGCAGATACGCAGTATTTT. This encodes CASSSGGLADTQYF.

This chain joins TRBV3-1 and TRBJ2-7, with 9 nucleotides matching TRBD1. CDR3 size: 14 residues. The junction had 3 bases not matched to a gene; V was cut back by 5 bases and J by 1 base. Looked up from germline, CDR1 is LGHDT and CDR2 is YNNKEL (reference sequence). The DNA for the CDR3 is TGTGCCAGCAGCGACGGGACAGGGTCCTACGAGCAGTACTTC. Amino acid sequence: CASSDGTGSYEQYF.

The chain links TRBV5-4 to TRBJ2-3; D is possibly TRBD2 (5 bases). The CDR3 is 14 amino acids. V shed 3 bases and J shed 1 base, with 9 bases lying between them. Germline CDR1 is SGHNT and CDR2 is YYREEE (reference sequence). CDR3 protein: CASSSPEGTDTQYF. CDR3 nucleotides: TGTGCCAGCAGCTCCCCGGAGGGCACAGATACGCAGTATTTT.

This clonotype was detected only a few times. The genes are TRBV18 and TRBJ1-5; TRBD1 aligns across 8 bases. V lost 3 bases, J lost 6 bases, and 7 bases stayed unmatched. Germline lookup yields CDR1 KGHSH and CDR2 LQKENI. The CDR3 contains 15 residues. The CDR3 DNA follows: TGTGCCAGCTCACCCTCCCAACAGGGGGTTCAGCCCCAGCATTTT. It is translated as CASSPSQQGVQPQHF.

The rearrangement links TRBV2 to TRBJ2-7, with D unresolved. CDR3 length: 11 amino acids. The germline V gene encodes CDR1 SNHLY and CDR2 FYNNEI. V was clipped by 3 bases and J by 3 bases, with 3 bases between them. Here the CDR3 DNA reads TGTGCCAGCAGTGAGTACTACGAGCAGTACTTC. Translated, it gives CASSEYYEQYF.

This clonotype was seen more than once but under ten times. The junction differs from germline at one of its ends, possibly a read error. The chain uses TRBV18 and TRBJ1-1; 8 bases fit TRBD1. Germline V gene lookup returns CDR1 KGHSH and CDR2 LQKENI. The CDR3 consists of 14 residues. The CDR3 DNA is TGTGCCAGGTCACCGGACAGGGAGGTCGCTGAAGCTTTCTTT. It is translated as CARSPDREVAEAFF.

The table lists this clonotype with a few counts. CDR3 in amino acids: CASSSRTSGGVVEQFF. In DNA form, the CDR3 reads TGTGCCAGCAGCTCTAGGACTAGCGGGGGGGTCGTTGAGCAGTTCTTC. The gene calls are TRBV7-2 and TRBJ2-1; TRBD2 matches 15 bases. The CDR3 spans 16 residues. Germline V gene data show CDR1 as SGHTA and CDR2 as FQGNSA. With 4 bases clipped from V and 9 bases from J, the junction kept 7 bases outside the gene matches.

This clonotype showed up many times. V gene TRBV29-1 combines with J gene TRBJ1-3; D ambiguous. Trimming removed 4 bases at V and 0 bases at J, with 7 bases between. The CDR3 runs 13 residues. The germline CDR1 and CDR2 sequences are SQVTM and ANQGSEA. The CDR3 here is CSVGHSSGNTIYF. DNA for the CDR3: TGCAGCGTTGGACATAGCTCTGGAAACACCATATATTTT.

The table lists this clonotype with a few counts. CDR3 in DNA: TGCAGCGTTGCAGGCAGCGTTCGGGAGCATGAGCAGTTCTTC. Translation gives CSVAGSVREHEQFF. The rearrangement uses TRBV29-1 and TRBJ2-1, with D possibly TRBD2 on 6 matching bases. Germline values: CDR1 SQVTM, CDR2 ANQGSEA. This CDR3 contains 14 residues. The V and J ends lost 4 bases and 8 bases respectively, with 18 bases between them.

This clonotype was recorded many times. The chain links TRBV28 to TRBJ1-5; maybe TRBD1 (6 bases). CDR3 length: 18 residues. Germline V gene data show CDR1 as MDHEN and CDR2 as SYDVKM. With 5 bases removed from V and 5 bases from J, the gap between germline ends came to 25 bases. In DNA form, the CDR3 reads TGTGCCAGCAGTACCTTTATTTCGTATAGACAGGCGCATCAGCCCCAGCATTTT. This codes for CASSTFISYRQAHQPQHF.

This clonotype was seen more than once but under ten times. The CDR3, as DNA: TGTGCCAGCAGCTCACACACCGGGGAGCTGTTTTTT. It encodes CASSSHTGELFF. The V call is TRBV9, the J call TRBJ2-2; D is undetermined. The germline V and J ends were trimmed by 4 bases and 3 bases, with 4 bases remaining between them. Germline loops: CDR1 SGDLS, CDR2 YYNGEE. CDR3 length: 12 residues.

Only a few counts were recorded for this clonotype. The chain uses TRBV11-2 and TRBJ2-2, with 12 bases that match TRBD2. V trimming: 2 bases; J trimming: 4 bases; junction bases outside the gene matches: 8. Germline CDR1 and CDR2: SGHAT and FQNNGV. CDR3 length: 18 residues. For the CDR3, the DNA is TGTGCCAGCAGCTTATGGCCTAGCGGGGGGGATCCCACCGGGGAGCTGTTTTTT. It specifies CASSLWPSGGDPTGELFF.

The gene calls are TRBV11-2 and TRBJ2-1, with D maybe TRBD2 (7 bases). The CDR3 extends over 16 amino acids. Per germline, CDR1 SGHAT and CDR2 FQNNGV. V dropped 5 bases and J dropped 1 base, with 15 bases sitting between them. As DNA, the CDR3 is TGTGCCAGCAGCCAAGGGGGACTACCTTCCTACAATGAGCAGTTCTTC. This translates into CASSQGGLPSYNEQFF.

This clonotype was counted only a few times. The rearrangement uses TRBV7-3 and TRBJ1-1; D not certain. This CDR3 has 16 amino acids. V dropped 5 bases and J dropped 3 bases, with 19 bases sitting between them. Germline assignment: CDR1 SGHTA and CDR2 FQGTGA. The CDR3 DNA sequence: TGTGCCAGCAGCCCTGGTGGCCAGGCAGCCTACACTGAAGCTTTCTTT. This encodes CASSPGGQAAYTEAFF.

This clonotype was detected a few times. CDR3 in DNA: TGTGCCAGCAGGGAGGCTAACTATGGCTACACCTTC. It is translated as CASREANYGYTF. The chain employs TRBV12-3 or TRBV12-4 and TRBJ1-2; the D is unclear. CDR3 size: 12 residues. V was pared by 6 bases and J by 0 bases, with 5 bases between.

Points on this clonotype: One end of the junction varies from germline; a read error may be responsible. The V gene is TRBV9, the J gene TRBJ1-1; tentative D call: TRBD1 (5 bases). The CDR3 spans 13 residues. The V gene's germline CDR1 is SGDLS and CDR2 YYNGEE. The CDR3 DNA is TGTGCCAGCAGCGCACAGACAGTGACTGAAGCTTCCTTT. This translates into CASSAQTVTEASF.

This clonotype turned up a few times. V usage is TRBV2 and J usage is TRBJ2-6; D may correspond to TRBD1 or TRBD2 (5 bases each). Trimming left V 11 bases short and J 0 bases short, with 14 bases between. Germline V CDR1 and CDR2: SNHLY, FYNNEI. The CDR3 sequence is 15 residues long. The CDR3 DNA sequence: TGTGCCTCCCGGGGCCGTGACTCTGGGGCCAACGTCCTGACTTTC. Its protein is CASRGRDSGANVLTF.

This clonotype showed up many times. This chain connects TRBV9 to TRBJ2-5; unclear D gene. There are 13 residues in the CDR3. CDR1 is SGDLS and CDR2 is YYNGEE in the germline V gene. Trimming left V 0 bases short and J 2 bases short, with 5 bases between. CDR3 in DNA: TGTGCCAGCAGCGTAGACACGCAAGAGACCCAGTACTTC. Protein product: CASSVDTQETQYF.

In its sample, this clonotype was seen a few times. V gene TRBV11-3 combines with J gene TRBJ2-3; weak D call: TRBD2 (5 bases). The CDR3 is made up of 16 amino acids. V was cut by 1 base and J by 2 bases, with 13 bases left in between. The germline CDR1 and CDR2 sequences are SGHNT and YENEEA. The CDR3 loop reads CASSLGGVGITDTQYF. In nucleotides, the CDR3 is TGTGCCAGCAGCTTAGGGGGAGTGGGGATCACAGATACGCAGTATTTT. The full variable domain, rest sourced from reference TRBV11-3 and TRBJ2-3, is EAGVVQSPRYKIIEKKQPVAFWCNPISGHNTLYWYLQNLGQGPELLIRYENEEAVDDSQLPKDRFSAERLKGVDSTLKIQPAELGDSAVYLCASSLGGVGITDTQYFGPGTRLTVL.